This T cell receptor beta chain stems from a study of blood T cell repertoires in COVID-19 (dated by TCRdb to the early 2020s). A note on the overall study: Collaborator samples came from the United States, Italy and Spain and covered acute and convalescent phases of COVID-19. HLA class I and class II types, where available, came from metadata supplied by the sample provider rather than from assay-based typing. The repertoires were released in a freely available public database meant as a resource for research on the immune response to SARS-CoV-2. Samples were obtained from the ongoing ImmuneRACE study (first 160 participants) and from 1,254 subjects provided by 6 global collaborators. Subjects who had been exposed to COVID-19, were actively infected with it, or had recovered from it provided the deeply sampled blood TCRbeta repertoires that made up the dataset. The material from the prospective study consisted of cDNA or gDNA derived from T cells, B-cell-depleted T cells, or PBMCs. Nearly every sample came with metadata listing a de-identified subject ID, COVID-19 status, age in years and sex. Beyond this particular receptor, the publication reports: The amount of clinical and demographic metadata varied by source and participant and was provided uncurated.

The immunoSEQ Assay, a bias-controlled multiplex PCR, was used to amplify TCRbeta CDR3 regions from genomic DNA. In the original analysis: Nucleated cell counts per sample were estimated from amplification of reference gene primers within the assay. Sequence reads were collapsed and filtered to measure the absolute abundance of every unique TCRbeta CDR3 rearrangement. For each sample, productive Simpson clonality was calculated as the square root of Simpson's diversity index over productive rearrangements. TCRdb retrieved this table from immuneACCESS and kept in-frame rearrangements only. Not all clones are present; in checked studies, unresolved V genes account for under half, and no reason is known for the remainder. V and J calls and clone size come straight from that table; D and trimming were deduced from the DNA. This sample is represented by under 200,000 clones; 90% of them were singletons. Together, the top ten hold about 0.54% of the sample.

As regards this clone: Its antigen remains unidentified. No much larger clonotype is one base removed from it; base qualities were not supplied.

Trimmed from V: 7 bases; trimmed from J: 2 bases; junction bases lacking a gene match: 5. From the cysteine through the phenylalanine, the CDR3 covers 14 amino acids. Only the CDR3 DNA stays, 42 bases, in frame from base 1. Based on the germline V gene, the CDR1 and CDR2 sequences are MDHEN and SYDVKM. Whole blood was collected in K2EDTA tubes by collaborating institutions according to the institutions' own protocols. For TCRbeta analysis, collaborators shipped samples in one of three forms: frozen whole blood, isolated PBMCs, or DNA extracted from either of those sample types. Sample: peripheral blood. The TCR originated in a man over 45 with acute or convalescent COVID-19. Recombination joined TRBV28 with TRBJ2-1, and 7 junctional nucleotides match TRBD2. The CDR3: CASNEGGPYNEQFF. The DNA sequence is given as TGTGCCAGCAACGAGGGAGGGCCCTACAATGAGCAGTTCTTC.